The present T cell receptor beta chain was sequenced within a study of shared clonotypes between healthy human individuals. This CDR3 contains 15 residues. Germline CDR1 is MDHEN and CDR2 is SYDVKM. V shed 5 bases, J shed 1 base, and the junction held 7 bases outside the gene matches. The assay was immunoSEQ multiplex PCR, and TCRdb's table has in-frame clones only and misses some. In the table there are 2 million to 2.5 million clones, 93% of which are singletons. This receptor was identified in a man between 18 and 29 years old in good health. Some clones in this sample may be carry-over from other donors' samples. The sample consisted of naive CD4+ T cells from PBMCs. Subset here: CD45RA+ positively selected. The chain employs TRBV28 and TRBJ2-7; 8 nucleotides align to TRBD1. The CDR3 nucleotides are TGTGCCAGCAGTAGGTCCGGGACAGGATCCTACGAGCAGTACTTC. Its protein is CASSRSGTGSYEQYF.